Following are 15 T cell receptor beta chains from one sample sequenced in a study of identifying expanded T cells in peripheral blood. Assay used: immunoSEQ multiplex PCR; TCRdb lists only in-frame clones, some missing. The table records under 100,000 clones, around nine tenths of them present only once. The sequencing sample was made of blood. The source is a person aged 18 to 70 in good health.

This clone was counted between two and nine times. This chain uses TRBV7-2 with TRBJ1-1, with D perhaps matching TRBD1 (5 bases). Germline V CDR1 and CDR2: SGHTA, FQGNSA. The CDR3 spans 13 residues. V lost 5 bases and J 1 base, leaving 8 bases between the germline ends. The CDR3 coding sequence is TGTGCCAGCAGCGCACAGGAGAACACTGAAGCTTTCTTT. It codes for CASSAQENTEAFF. Complete variable domain (other parts from reference TRBV7-2 and TRBJ1-1): GAGVSQSPSNKVTEKGKDVELRCDPISGHTALYWYRQSLGQGLEFLIYFQGNSAPDKSGLPSDRFSAERTGGSVSTLTIQRTQQEDSAVYLCASSAQENTEAFFGQGTRLTVV.

This clone occurred once. The CDR3 reads CASSLWYGTGYEQYF. The CDR3, as DNA: TGTGCCAGCAGTTTATGGTACGGGACAGGCTACGAGCAGTACTTC. This rearrangement joins TRBV27 to TRBJ2-7, with 8 bases fitting TRBD1. The CDR3 is made up of 15 amino acids. V lost 1 base to trimming and J lost 3 bases; unmatched junction nucleotides: 5. From germline, CDR1 is MNHEY and CDR2 SMNVEV (reference sequence).

The V call is TRBV29-1, the J call TRBJ1-1, with no clear D. Germline V gene data show CDR1 as SQVTM and CDR2 as ANQGSEA. Trimming pared 1 base from V and 1 base from J, leaving 13 bases between. The CDR3 spans 15 residues. The CDR3 DNA reads TGCAGCGTTGAAGGGTTCTGGGAGGGGAACACTGAAGCTTTCTTT. This sequence encodes CSVEGFWEGNTEAFF.

V usage is TRBV6-5 and J usage is TRBJ1-5; TRBD1 is a possible D gene (5 bases). V lost 6 bases to trimming and J lost 9 bases, with 15 bases between them. Germline V gene data show CDR1 as MNHEY and CDR2 as SVGAGI. The CDR3 totals 13 residues. As DNA, the CDR3 is TGTGCCAGCAGATTCGACGGGGGAGGGCCCCAGCATTTT. Residues: CASRFDGGGPQHF.

V and J are TRBV29-1 and TRBJ1-2; maybe TRBD1 (6 bases). This CDR3 is built from 16 residues. Germline V gene data show CDR1 as SQVTM and CDR2 as ANQGSEA. The CDR3 coding sequence is TGCAGTACATCACCCTCCCGGACAGCGCTTAACTATGGCTACACCTTC. This encodes CSTSPSRTALNYGYTF.

This clone occurred once. V is TRBV2 and J is TRBJ2-7; D tentatively reads TRBD1 or TRBD2 (5 bases each). The CDR3 extends over 16 amino acids. V shed 3 bases and J shed 0 bases, with 15 bases lying between them. Germline CDR1 reads SNHLY; CDR2 reads FYNNEI. The CDR3 protein is CASSDFSGTDSYEQYF. The DNA of the CDR3 is TGTGCCAGCAGTGACTTCTCCGGGACGGACTCCTACGAGCAGTACTTC.

The chain is built from TRBV12-5 and TRBJ1-1, with D maybe TRBD1 (5 bases). Trimming took 1 base from V and 1 from J, leaving 7 bases between them. Germline V gene data show CDR1 as LGHNT and CDR2 as FRNRAP. CDR3 length: 14 amino acids. The CDR3 loop reads CASGLGGKNTEAFF. The CDR3 DNA reads as TGTGCTAGTGGTTTGGGGGGGAAGAACACTGAAGCTTTCTTT.

The rearrangement joins TRBV18 to TRBJ1-3; no clear D gene. The CDR3 contains 17 residues. CDR1 is KGHSH, CDR2 LQKENI, per germline. V was trimmed by 1 base and J by 0 bases, leaving 13 bases between them. The CDR3: CASSPLLWAVSGNTIYF. CDR3 bases: TGTGCCAGCTCACCACTCCTCTGGGCGGTCTCTGGAAACACCATATATTTT.

This chain connects TRBV10-1 to TRBJ1-1, with TRBD1 as a possible D gene (5 bases). V was shortened by 0 bases and J by 5 bases, with 13 bases between the two germline ends. The CDR3 is 15 amino acids. The germline gives CDR1 WNHNN, CDR2 SYGVQD (reference sequence). CDR3: CASSESGEAGTEAFF. The CDR3, as DNA: TGCGCCAGCAGTGAGTCAGGCGAAGCAGGGACTGAAGCTTTCTTT.

CDR3 in amino acids: CASSYLQGAEQYF. CDR3 nucleotides: TGTGCCAGCAGTTACTTACAGGGGGCCGAGCAGTACTTC. The V gene is TRBV6-5, the J gene TRBJ2-7, with TRBD1 matching 9 bases. V lost 1 base to trimming and J lost 6 bases; unmatched junction nucleotides: 1. The germline CDR1 and CDR2 sequences are MNHEY and SVGAGI. The CDR3 totals 13 residues.

This clone is a singleton in its sample. The chain is built from TRBV5-1 and TRBJ1-3, with D unresolved. Germline CDR1 is SGHRS and CDR2 is YFSETQ. The CDR3 covers 13 residues. V was shortened by 7 bases and J by 3 bases, with 11 bases between the two germline ends. The CDR3 protein is CASSAGNGNTIYF. The DNA for the CDR3 is TGCGCCAGCTCTGCAGGCAATGGAAACACCATATATTTT.

This chain joins TRBV20-1 and TRBJ1-1, with 8 bases that match TRBD1. Germline V gene sequence: CDR1 DFQATT, CDR2 SNEGSKA (reference sequence). Trimming at V came to 7 bases and at J to 10 bases, leaving 8 bases not matched to a gene. The CDR3 totals 11 residues. The CDR3 sequence is CSVLQGAGAFF. The CDR3 DNA is TGCAGTGTTCTCCAGGGGGCCGGAGCTTTCTTT.

This clone was recorded once. The genes are TRBV9 and TRBJ1-1, with D uncertain. V was clipped by 3 bases and J by 1 base, with 10 bases between them. CDR3 length: 14 amino acids. Germline CDR1 is SGDLS and CDR2 is YYNGEE. CDR3 sequence (DNA): TGTGCCAGCAGCGAATCAGTGGGGAACACTGAAGCTTTCTTT. Amino acid sequence: CASSESVGNTEAFF.

Only a few counts were recorded for this clone. The CDR3 reads CASSPYGGIDQPQHF. In DNA form, the CDR3 reads TGTGCCAGCAGCCCATATGGGGGGATCGATCAGCCCCAGCATTTT. The chain is built from TRBV7-9 and TRBJ1-5, with TRBD1 as a possible D gene (5 bases). Germline V gives CDR1 SEHNR, CDR2 FQNEAQ (reference sequence). This CDR3 is built from 15 residues. V was clipped by 5 bases and J by 5 bases, with 16 bases between them.

This sequence joins TRBV5-1 and TRBJ1-2; maybe TRBD1 (5 bases). Germline CDR1 and CDR2: SGHRS and YFSETQ. This CDR3 is built from 15 residues. Trimming stripped 3 bases from V and 7 bases from J, with 19 bases between. CDR3 sequence (DNA): TGCGCCAGCAGCTCTAGGGACGGTAGCTATGGTGGCTACACCTTC. Translating gives CASSSRDGSYGGYTF.